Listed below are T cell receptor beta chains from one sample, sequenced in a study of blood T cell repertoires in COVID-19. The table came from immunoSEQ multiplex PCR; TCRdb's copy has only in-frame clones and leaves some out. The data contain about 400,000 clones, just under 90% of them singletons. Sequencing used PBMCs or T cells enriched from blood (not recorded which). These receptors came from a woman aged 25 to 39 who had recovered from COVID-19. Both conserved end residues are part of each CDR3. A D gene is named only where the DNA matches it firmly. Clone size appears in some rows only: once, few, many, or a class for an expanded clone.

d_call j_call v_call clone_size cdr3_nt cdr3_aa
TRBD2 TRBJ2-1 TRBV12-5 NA TGTGCTAGTGGTTTGGTCAAACTAGCGGGGGGGCGAGGTGAGCAGTTCTTC CASGLVKLAGGRGEQFF
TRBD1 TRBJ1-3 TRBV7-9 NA TGTGCCAGCAGGGACAGGGGGCTGGGAAACACCATATATTTT CASRDRGLGNTIYF
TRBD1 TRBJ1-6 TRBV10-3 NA TGTGCCACCGAACGGGACAGGGTTTCGTCACCCCTCCACTTT CATERDRVSSPLHF
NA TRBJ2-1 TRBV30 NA TGTGCCTGGAGTTTCGCGGGTCCCAATGAGCAGTTCTTC CAWSFAGPNEQFF
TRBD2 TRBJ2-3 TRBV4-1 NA TGCGCCAGCAGCCCGGGACTAGCTGCAGATACGCAGTATTTT CASSPGLAADTQYF
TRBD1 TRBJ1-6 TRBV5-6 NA TGTGCCAGCAGCTCGACGACAGGGTGGTCACCCCTCCACTTT CASSSTTGWSPLHF
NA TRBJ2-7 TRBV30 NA TGTGCCTGGAGGAACCCGGGGACTTACGAGCAGTACTTC CAWRNPGTYEQYF
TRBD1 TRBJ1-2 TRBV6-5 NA TGTGCCAGCAGAGTGGGGGGGACAGGGTCAGATGGCTACACCTTC CASRVGGTGSDGYTF
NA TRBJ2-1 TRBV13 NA TGTGCCAGCAGCGCGAACTACGGGAATTACAATGAGCAGTTCTTC CASSANYGNYNEQFF
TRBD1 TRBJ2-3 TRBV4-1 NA TGCGCCAGCAGCCAAGAGGGACAGGGGCGGAAGGCCCAGCAGTATTTT CASSQEGQGRKAQQYF
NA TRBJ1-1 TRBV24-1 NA TGTGCCACCAGTGATTCTCAGGGGAACACTGAAGCTTTCTTT CATSDSQGNTEAFF
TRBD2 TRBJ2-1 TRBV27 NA TGTGCCACCCACAGCGGGAGTAAGGTAAATGAGCAGTTCTTC CATHSGSKVNEQFF
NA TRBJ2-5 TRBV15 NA TGTGCCACCAGCAGACCCAGTGGAGGGAGAAGGGGAGAGACCCAGTACTTC CATSRPSGGRRGETQYF
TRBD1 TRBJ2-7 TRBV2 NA TGTGCCAGCAGTTCACCAGGACAGGGCCATTTTGCCACCTACGAGCAGTACTTC CASSSPGQGHFATYEQYF
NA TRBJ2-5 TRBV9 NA TGTGCCAGCAGCGTAGACCCAGGTCGGAATGGAGAGACCCAGTACTTC CASSVDPGRNGETQYF
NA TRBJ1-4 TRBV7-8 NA TGTGCCAGCAGCTTAGCAGGACAGAGGGAAAAACTGTTTTTT CASSLAGQREKLFF
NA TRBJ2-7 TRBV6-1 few TGTGCCAGCAGTGAAAACAGGGTATACGAGCAGTACTTC CASSENRVYEQYF
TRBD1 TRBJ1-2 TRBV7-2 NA TGTGCCAGCAGCTCACCGCCTATGACAGGGGACTATGGCTACACCTTC CASSSPPMTGDYGYTF
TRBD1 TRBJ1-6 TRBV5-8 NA TGTGCCAGCAGCTTGGAACCCAGGGACAGCTATAATTCACCCCTCCACTTT CASSLEPRDSYNSPLHF
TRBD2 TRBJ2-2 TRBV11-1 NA TGTGCCAGCAGCTTACCCACCGGCGGGAGGGCCGGGGAGCTGTTTTTT CASSLPTGGRAGELFF
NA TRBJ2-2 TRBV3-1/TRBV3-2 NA TGTGCCAGCAGCCAAGTGACGGGGACCGGGGAGCTGTTTTTT CASSQVTGTGELFF
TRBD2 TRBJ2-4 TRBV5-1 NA TGCGCCAGCAGCTTCTCCGGGACTAGTCATAACATTCAGTACTTC CASSFSGTSHNIQYF
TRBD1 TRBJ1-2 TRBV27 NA TGTGCCAGCAGTTTGACGCTCGTGCGACAGGGGGCAAACTATGGCTACACCTTC CASSLTLVRQGANYGYTF
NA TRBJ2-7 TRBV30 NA TGTGCCTGGAGTGTCTTGGGCCACGAGCAGTACTTC CAWSVLGHEQYF
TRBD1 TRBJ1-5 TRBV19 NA TGTGCCAGTAGTATGTACTCCGGGACAGGGGGCGGTCAGCCCCAGCATTTT CASSMYSGTGGGQPQHF
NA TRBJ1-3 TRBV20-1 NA TGCAGTGCTAGTCAGGCGACAGCCGGAAACACCATATATTTT CSASQATAGNTIYF
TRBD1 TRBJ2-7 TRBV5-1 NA TGCGCCAGCAGTTCCGGACAGGTCTCCTACGAGCAGTACTTC CASSSGQVSYEQYF
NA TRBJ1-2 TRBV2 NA TGTGCCAGCAGTGAGGGGCCAGGGTGGTATGGCTACACCTTC CASSEGPGWYGYTF